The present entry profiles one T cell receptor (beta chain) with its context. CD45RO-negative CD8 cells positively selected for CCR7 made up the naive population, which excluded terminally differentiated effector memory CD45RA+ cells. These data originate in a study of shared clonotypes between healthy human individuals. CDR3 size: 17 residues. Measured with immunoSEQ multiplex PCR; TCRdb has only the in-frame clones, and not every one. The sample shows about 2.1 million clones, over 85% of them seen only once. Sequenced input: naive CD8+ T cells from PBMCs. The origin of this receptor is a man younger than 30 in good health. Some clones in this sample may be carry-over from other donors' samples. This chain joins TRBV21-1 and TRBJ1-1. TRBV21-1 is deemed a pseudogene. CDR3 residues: CASSKDRQTMAGTEAFF. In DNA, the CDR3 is TGTGCCAGCAGCAAAGATAGGCAGACAATGGCGGGTACTGAAGCTTTCTTT.